The next 31 T cell receptor beta chains were all read from a single sample in a study of T cells in Graves' hyperthyroidism and ophthalmopathy. TCR beta CDR3 region amplification was performed from RNA transcripts. The primer set for the first-round RT-PCR of the TCR CDR3 was HTBI. TCRdb ran MiXCR on the multiplex PCR reads and lists one entry per CDR3 protein. This table holds a few hundred thousand distinct CDR3 sequences, about 14% found once. What was sequenced was blood. These receptors all stem from a woman younger than 45 with Graves' ophthalmopathy.

This clonotype was observed many times. The chain links TRBV5-1 to TRBJ2-3, with D possibly matching TRBD2 (6 bases). Trimming took 7 bases from V and 4 from J, leaving 22 bases between them. Germline-derived CDR1 and CDR2 are SGHRS and YFSETQ. The CDR3 has 16 amino acids. CDR3 sequence: CASLLSSGLSPDTQYF. CDR3 nucleotide sequence: TGCGCCAGCCTACTCTCGTCGGGACTCAGCCCAGATACGCAGTATTTT.

Ten or more counts support this clonotype. The V gene is TRBV3-1, the J gene TRBJ2-5; D is possibly TRBD1 (5 bases). The length of the CDR3 is 15 residues. Trimming left V 4 bases short and J 2 bases short, with 14 bases between. In germline, CDR1 is LGHDT, CDR2 YNNKEL (reference sequence). This CDR3 reads CASSPFQGIQETQYF. The CDR3 nucleotides read TGTGCCAGCAGCCCCTTTCAGGGTATACAAGAGACCCAGTACTTC.

This clonotype has ten or more counts. The rearrangement joins TRBV30 to TRBJ2-7, with D perhaps matching TRBD1 (6 bases). Trimming took off 6 bases at V and 6 bases at J, with 15 bases between the two ends. This CDR3 comprises 12 residues. The germline V gene has CDR1 GTSNPN and CDR2 SVGIG (reference sequence). CDR3 residues: CACYSGGAEQYF. The CDR3 region has the DNA TGTGCCTGTTACTCTGGGGGCGCCGAGCAGTACTTC.

The chain couples TRBV19 to TRBJ2-1; D is undetermined. CDR1 is LNHDA, CDR2 SQIVND, per germline (reference sequence). The CDR3 is 13 residues long. V was pared by 7 bases and J by 7 bases, with 14 bases between. This CDR3 reads CASTLRVGNEQFF. The CDR3 nucleotides read TGTGCCAGTACCCTACGGGTTGGTAATGAGCAGTTCTTC. The whole variable domain, remainder taken from reference TRBV19 and TRBJ2-1, is DGGITQSPKYLFRKEGQNVTLSCEQNLNHDAMYWYRQDPGQGLRLIYYSQIVNDFQKGDIAEGYSVSREKKESFPLTVTSAQKNPTAFYLCASTLRVGNEQFFGPGTRLTVL.

This clonotype was seen many times. V usage is TRBV27 and J usage is TRBJ2-2, with no clear D. This CDR3 spans 14 amino acids. The V and J ends lost 4 bases and 0 bases respectively, with 6 bases between them. Germline-derived CDR1 and CDR2 are MNHEY and SMNVEV (reference sequence). CDR3 residues: CASSSPPNTGELFF. The CDR3 DNA sequence: TGTGCCAGCAGTTCTCCTCCGAACACCGGGGAGCTGTTTTTT.

This clonotype was seen ten or more times. This chain connects TRBV15 to TRBJ2-5; no clear D gene. Germline V lookup: CDR1 LNHNV, CDR2 YYDKDF (reference sequence). V dropped 4 bases and J dropped 4 bases, with 16 bases sitting between them. CDR3 length: 15 residues. The CDR3 DNA reads TGTGCCACCAGCAATTTCTCCCGACTCGGAGAGACCCAGTACTTC. It encodes CATSNFSRLGETQYF.

This rearrangement joins TRBV14 to TRBJ1-2; 8 bases match TRBD1. The CDR3 extends over 18 amino acids. The junction had 11 bases not matched to a gene; V was cut back by 2 bases and J by 0 bases. Germline values: CDR1 SGHDN, CDR2 FVKESK. CDR3 nucleotides: TGTGCCAGCAGCCAATCGCCGGGACAGGAAACAGCTAACTATGGCTACACCTTC. Translating gives CASSQSPGQETANYGYTF.

In this sample, this clonotype turned up a few times. The rearrangement joins TRBV10-2 to TRBJ2-5; D gene uncertain. The CDR3 contains 13 residues. CDR1 and CDR2 from the germline V gene are WSHSY and SAAADI. The V gene lost 0 bases and the J gene lost 0 bases, with 2 bases spanning the gap. CDR3 amino acids: CASSESYQETQYF. In DNA, the CDR3 is TGCGCCAGCAGTGAGTCGTACCAAGAGACCCAGTACTTC.

The chain employs TRBV10-3 and TRBJ1-2, with 9 bases aligning to TRBD1. This CDR3 spans 16 amino acids. Trimming cost V 5 bases and J 5 bases; bases outside gene matches: 12. Germline loops: CDR1 ENHRY, CDR2 SYGVKD. In nucleotides, the CDR3 is TGTGCCATCAGTCAAGCACCCGGGACAGGGATTTATGGCTACACCTTC. Protein: CAISQAPGTGIYGYTF.

V usage is TRBV19 and J usage is TRBJ2-7; TRBD1 or TRBD2 may be the D gene (5 bases each). This CDR3 comprises 16 residues. Germline-derived CDR1 and CDR2 are LNHDA and SQIVND (reference sequence). The V end lost 3 bases, the J end lost 3 bases, and 18 bases lay between the germline ends. The CDR3 reads CASSIARDARFYEQYF. In DNA, the CDR3 is TGTGCCAGTAGTATCGCCCGGGACGCCAGATTCTACGAGCAGTACTTC.

This clonotype was seen at least ten times. The chain combines TRBV6-1 with TRBJ2-5; maybe TRBD1 (6 bases). Germline V gene data show CDR1 as MNHNS and CDR2 as SASEGT. The CDR3 has 14 amino acids. Trimming cost V 6 bases and J 5 bases, with 16 bases left between them. The CDR3 DNA reads TGTGCCAGCAGGCCTTGGACCCAGGGGGAGACCCAGTACTTC. It encodes CASRPWTQGETQYF.

The chain has TRBV6-2 or TRBV6-3 and TRBJ2-7; D gene ambiguous. Trimming left V 5 bases short and J 1 base short, with 12 bases between. Germline CDR1 reads MNHEY; CDR2 reads SVGEGT. The CDR3 consists of 14 residues. As DNA, the CDR3 is TGTGCCAGCAGTCTTTATGTAGGATCCTACGAGCAGTACTTC. Its protein is CASSLYVGSYEQYF.

This clonotype was seen many times. The gene calls are TRBV2 and TRBJ2-1, with TRBD2 matching over 7 bases. The CDR3 has 13 amino acids. Germline V CDR1 and CDR2: SNHLY, FYNNEI. V trimming: 4 bases; J trimming: 4 bases; junction bases outside the gene matches: 1. The CDR3 sequence: CASSGAGYNEQFF. The CDR3 DNA follows: TGTGCCAGCAGTGGAGCGGGGTACAATGAGCAGTTCTTC. Looking up the rest from reference TRBV2 and TRBJ2-1 gives the full variable domain: EPEVTQTPSHQVTQMGQEVILRCVPISNHLYFYWYRQILGQKVEFLVSFYNNEISEKSEIFDDQFSVERPDGSNFTLKIRSTKLEDSAMYFCASSGAGYNEQFFGPGTRLTVL.

CDR3 sequence reads: CASSYQGLAFF. CDR3 nucleotide sequence: TGTGCCAGCAGTTATCAGGGACTAGCTTTCTTT. The chain uses TRBV6-5 and TRBJ1-1; TRBD1 is a possible D gene (5 bases). Germline assignment: CDR1 MNHEY and CDR2 SVGAGI. The germline V and J ends were trimmed by 3 bases and 10 bases, with 9 bases remaining between them. CDR3 length: 11 amino acids.

This chain uses TRBV25-1 with TRBJ2-3; D remains unclear. This CDR3 has 13 residues. CDR1 and CDR2 (germline): MGHDK, SYGVNS. The V and J ends lost 5 bases and 6 bases respectively, with 12 bases between them. CDR3 coding DNA: TGTGCCAGCAGTACAGACCTGGGGGATACGCAGTATTTT. Translated: CASSTDLGDTQYF.

This clonotype has only a few counts. The genes are TRBV29-1 and TRBJ2-7; TRBD1 aligns across 11 bases. Germline-derived CDR1 and CDR2 are SQVTM and ANQGSEA. The CDR3 loop spans 11 amino acids. The junction had 1 base not matched to a gene; V was cut back by 6 bases and J by 6 bases. CDR3 loop: CSVGTGGEQYF. The DNA of the CDR3 is TGCAGCGTCGGGACAGGGGGCGAGCAGTACTTC.

This clonotype was counted between two and nine times. V and J are TRBV5-1 and TRBJ1-4, with no clear D. CDR1 and CDR2 from the germline V gene are SGHRS and YFSETQ. The CDR3 is made up of 16 amino acids. V was shortened by 0 bases and J by 6 bases, with 15 bases between the two germline ends. The CDR3 coding sequence is TGCGCCAGCAGCTTGGGGGGAACTGGGATTGATGAAAAACTGTTTTTT. It codes for CASSLGGTGIDEKLFF.

The chain employs TRBV9 and TRBJ2-2, with 8 bases matching TRBD1. The V segment lost 0 bases and the J segment 6 bases; nucleotides outside the gene matches: 7. The germline V gene encodes CDR1 SGDLS and CDR2 YYNGEE. This CDR3 is 16 amino acids long. CDR3 coding DNA: TGTGCCAGCAGCGTAGTAGCCCGACAGGGGTCCGGGGAGCTGTTTTTT. Its translation: CASSVVARQGSGELFF.

This clonotype was picked up a small number of times. The chain recombines TRBV9 with TRBJ1-3; 9 bases agree with TRBD1. CDR1 is SGDLS and CDR2 is YYNGEE in the germline V gene. V shed 6 bases and J 6 bases; nucleotides not matched to a gene: 7. CDR3 length: 14 residues. CDR3 amino acids: CASTPTGGLNTIYF. The CDR3 bases are TGTGCCAGCACCCCGACAGGGGGGTTAAACACCATATATTTT.

In this sample, this clonotype turned up many times. The rearrangement uses TRBV11-1 and TRBJ2-3; D unresolved. The CDR3 is made up of 13 amino acids. Per germline, CDR1 SGHAT and CDR2 FQDESV (reference sequence). V lost 4 bases, J lost 2 bases, and 7 bases lay in between. The CDR3 loop reads CASSSTHTDTQYF. CDR3 DNA: TGTGCCAGCAGCTCCACCCACACAGATACGCAGTATTTT.

At least ten counts were recorded for this clonotype. The rearrangement joins TRBV24-1 to TRBJ2-5; 9 nucleotides agree with TRBD1. The CDR3 length is 16 residues. V trimming: 3 bases; J trimming: 3 bases; junction bases outside the gene matches: 7. Germline CDR1 and CDR2: KGHDR and SFDVKD. Here the CDR3 reads CATSDPSGTGKETQYF. The CDR3 nucleotides are TGTGCCACCAGTGATCCTTCCGGGACAGGGAAAGAGACCCAGTACTTC.

This clonotype was observed at least ten times. The chain recombines TRBV27 with TRBJ1-5; D not resolved. Germline loops: CDR1 MNHEY, CDR2 SMNVEV (reference sequence). CDR3 length: 15 amino acids. V was cut by 2 bases and J by 2 bases, with 10 bases left in between. The CDR3 DNA sequence: TGTGCCAGCAGTTTAGGAGGGTCGGGCAATCAGCCCCAGCATTTT. It yields the protein CASSLGGSGNQPQHF.

The chain has TRBV19 and TRBJ1-1; 10 bases agree with TRBD1. J gave up 2 bases and V 1 base, and 16 bases lay outside the gene matches. Germline V lookup: CDR1 LNHDA, CDR2 SQIVND (reference sequence). The CDR3 has 20 residues. The CDR3 loop is CASSIVYLGDRGRRNTEAFF. The CDR3 DNA follows: TGTGCCAGTAGTATAGTCTATTTGGGGGACAGGGGAAGGAGAAACACTGAAGCTTTCTTT.

This clonotype occurred a few times. V gene TRBV28 combines with J gene TRBJ1-3; no clear D. The CDR3 is 13 residues long. The V end lost 6 bases, the J end lost 4 bases, and 10 bases lay between the germline ends. The germline CDR1 and CDR2 sequences are MDHEN and SYDVKM. The CDR3 DNA sequence: TGTGCCAGCAGAAACGCTGGGGGAAACACCATATATTTT. This sequence encodes CASRNAGGNTIYF.

In this sample, this clonotype turned up many times. V gene TRBV18 combines with J gene TRBJ1-1; maybe TRBD1 (5 bases). The CDR3 has 15 amino acids. Germline V gene lookup returns CDR1 KGHSH and CDR2 LQKENI. V was trimmed by 1 base and J by 6 bases, leaving 15 bases between them. CDR3 residues: CASSPQTRDPPEAFF. In DNA, the CDR3 is TGTGCCAGCTCACCACAAACCAGGGACCCTCCTGAAGCTTTCTTT.

The sample holds many counts of this clonotype. The chain uses TRBV7-9 and TRBJ2-1; 11 bases are shared with TRBD2. V shed 5 bases, J shed 9 bases, and the junction held 6 bases outside the gene matches. CDR1 and CDR2 from the germline V gene are SEHNR and FQNEAQ (reference sequence). CDR3 length equals 14 residues. CDR3 region: CASSLSGGAAEQFF. The CDR3 DNA follows: TGTGCCAGCAGCCTTAGCGGGGGGGCGGCTGAGCAGTTCTTC.

The sample holds many counts of this clonotype. The chain recombines TRBV2 with TRBJ2-7; D gene ambiguous. This CDR3 comprises 15 residues. Per germline, CDR1 SNHLY and CDR2 FYNNEI. V was clipped by 4 bases and J by 3 bases, with 16 bases between them. Here the CDR3 reads CASSVGGGLSYEQYF. As DNA, the CDR3 is TGTGCCAGCAGTGTTGGCGGTGGCTTGAGCTACGAGCAGTACTTC.

This clonotype was observed at least ten times. CDR3 in DNA: TGTGCCTGGAGTGGAGGGCGACAGCCCCAGCATTTT. This sequence encodes CAWSGGRQPQHF. The V and J genes are TRBV30 and TRBJ1-5; no definite D call. The V end was cut by 1 base, the J end by 7 bases, with 8 bases between. Germline V gives CDR1 GTSNPN, CDR2 SVGIG (reference sequence). This CDR3 has 12 residues.

This clonotype showed up many times. This chain uses TRBV3-1 with TRBJ2-1; D is possibly TRBD2 (5 bases). Germline V gene lookup returns CDR1 LGHDT and CDR2 YNNKEL (reference sequence). The V gene lost 4 bases and the J gene lost 6 bases, with 19 bases spanning the gap. This CDR3 spans 16 amino acids. The CDR3 bases are TGTGCCAGCAGCCGATCCCGGAACGGGATTCCCAATGAGCAGTTCTTC. It encodes CASSRSRNGIPNEQFF.

CDR3 DNA sequence: TGTGCCAGCAGCGTAGACAATAACCCCTATGGCTACACCTTC. This encodes CASSVDNNPYGYTF. The gene calls are TRBV9 and TRBJ1-2, with D uncertain. Germline V gene data show CDR1 as SGDLS and CDR2 as YYNGEE. CDR3 length: 14 amino acids. V lost 0 bases and J lost 4, with 10 bases in between. Supplemented by reference TRBV9 and TRBJ1-2, the full variable domain reads DSGVTQTPKHLITATGQRVTLRCSPRSGDLSVYWYQQSLDQGLQFLIQYYNGEERAKGNILERFSAQQFPDLHSELNLSSLELGDSALYFCASSVDNNPYGYTFGSGTRLTVV.

This clonotype appeared a few times. The chain recombines TRBV19 with TRBJ1-1; D is unclear. The CDR3 sequence is 13 residues long. Germline-derived CDR1 and CDR2 are LNHDA and SQIVND (reference sequence). V lost 5 bases, J lost 1 base, and 8 bases lay in between. Here the CDR3 reads CASSLPKNTEAFF. CDR3 DNA sequence: TGTGCCAGTAGTTTACCGAAGAACACTGAAGCTTTCTTT. The full variable domain, completed using reference TRBV19 and TRBJ1-1, is DGGITQSPKYLFRKEGQNVTLSCEQNLNHDAMYWYRQDPGQGLRLIYYSQIVNDFQKGDIAEGYSVSREKKESFPLTVTSAQKNPTAFYLCASSLPKNTEAFFGQGTRLTVV.